A single sample is the source of the 18 T cell receptor beta chains below, sequenced in a study of cytotoxic CD8 clonotypes in ibrutinib-treated CLL (dated by TCRdb to the early 2020s). This specimen's time point label, per the study, means: roughly 23 months on ibrutinib. Libraries came from the immunoSEQ multiplex PCR assay. Drawn from immuneACCESS, this table holds only the in-frame rearrangements with V and J called that TCRdb kept. Clones are partly lost; checked studies trace under half to an unresolved V gene and leave the rest unexplained. The sample table holds 100,000 to 150,000 clones, of which approximately 85% were seen once. About 2% of the sample goes to the ten largest clones. The sample here was PBMCs, taken after 24 months of ibrutinib treatment. These receptors were taken from a human donor with chronic lymphocytic leukemia.

The J gene is TRBJ1-5, the V gene TRBV4-2; TRBD1 is a possible D gene (5 bases). Germline CDR1 and CDR2: LGHNA and YNFKEQ. The V gene lost 5 bases and the J gene lost 1 base, with 6 bases spanning the gap. The CDR3 runs 13 residues. In nucleotides, the CDR3 is TGTGCCAGCAGCGCAGGGAGCAATCAGCCCCAGCATTTT. Amino acids: CASSAGSNQPQHF.

V gene TRBV28 combines with J gene TRBJ1-1, with D unclear. The germline CDR1 and CDR2 sequences are MDHEN and SYDVKM. With 3 bases removed from V and 1 base from J, the gap between germline ends came to 6 bases. The CDR3 totals 13 residues. The CDR3 nucleotides read TGTGCCAGCAGTTTCCTCCGGAACACTGAAGCTTTCTTT. It codes for CASSFLRNTEAFF.

The chain employs TRBV6-1 and TRBJ1-5; D gene unclear. Looked up from germline, CDR1 is MNHNS and CDR2 is SASEGT. This CDR3 spans 14 amino acids. V gave up 1 base and J gave up 7 bases, with 11 bases separating them. CDR3 nucleotide sequence: TGTGCCAGCAGTGAAGGGGAGGGTTTACAGCCCCAGCATTTT. Translated: CASSEGEGLQPQHF.

This chain uses TRBV4-1 with TRBJ2-1; 10 bases match TRBD1. V lost 2 bases, J lost 10 bases, and 14 bases stayed unmatched. Germline V gene data show CDR1 as MGHRA and CDR2 as YSYEKL. The CDR3 loop spans 17 amino acids. CDR3 DNA: TGCGCCAGCAGCCAAATTTACCCCGGGACAGGGGATTCCGAGCAGTTCTTC. This gives the protein CASSQIYPGTGDSEQFF.

V gene TRBV27 combines with J gene TRBJ1-5; D remains ambiguous. The V and J ends lost 3 bases and 0 bases respectively, with 3 bases between them. The germline CDR1 and CDR2 sequences are MNHEY and SMNVEV (reference sequence). The CDR3 runs 13 residues. The CDR3 protein is CASSFRSNQPQHF. The DNA of the CDR3 is TGTGCCAGCAGTTTCCGTAGCAATCAGCCCCAGCATTTT.

Comment on this clone: One end of the junction varies from germline; a read error may be responsible. This same CDR3 is encoded by further DNA sequences in the sample. V and J are TRBV28 and TRBJ2-3; D is unclear. The CDR3 runs to 12 residues. CDR1 MDHEN and CDR2 SYDVKM come from the germline V gene. CDR3 sequence: CASSFRPDTQYF. In nucleotides, the CDR3 is TGTGCCAGCAGTTTCAGACCAGATACGCAATATTTT.

V and J are TRBV28 and TRBJ1-2; unclear D gene. The CDR3 covers 14 residues. V was shortened by 1 base and J by 1 base, with 7 bases between the two germline ends. The germline gives CDR1 MDHEN, CDR2 SYDVKM. CDR3 nucleotides: TGTGCCAGCAGTTTATTCAGGCTTAACTATGGCTACACCTTC. Protein product: CASSLFRLNYGYTF.

V usage is TRBV5-1 and J usage is TRBJ2-5; a possible D gene is TRBD1 (5 bases). V shed 0 bases and J shed 2 bases, with 5 bases lying between them. This CDR3 region has 13 residues. Germline V gene lookup returns CDR1 SGHRS and CDR2 YFSETQ. CDR3 nucleotides: TGCGCCAGCAGCTTGGGACAGCAAGAGACCCAGTACTTC. As protein: CASSLGQQETQYF.

The chain carries TRBV6-5 and TRBJ2-2; no firm D call. Germline CDR1 reads MNHEY; CDR2 reads SVGAGI. The CDR3 has 15 amino acids. V lost 8 bases to trimming and J lost 8 bases, with 21 bases between them. The CDR3 spells CASFPRDTRRGELFF. CDR3 bases: TGTGCCAGCTTCCCACGTGACACGCGAAGAGGGGAGCTGTTTTTT.

This chain links TRBV5-8 with TRBJ2-1; 8 bases line up with TRBD2. The V gene's germline CDR1 is SGHTS and CDR2 YDEGEE. After removal of 4 bases from V and 3 bases from J, the junction contained 9 bases not matched to a gene. The CDR3 totals 16 residues. CDR3 DNA: TGTGCCAGCAGCGCGCGGGGGGAAGAATTCTACAATGAGCAGTTCTTC. It translates to CASSARGEEFYNEQFF.

The rearrangement uses TRBV5-4 and TRBJ1-2; the D is unclear. V gave up 0 bases and J gave up 1 base, with 13 bases separating them. The germline gives CDR1 SGHNT, CDR2 YYREEE (reference sequence). This CDR3 comprises 16 residues. This CDR3 reads CASSLELQAYNYGYTF. The CDR3 region has the DNA TGTGCCAGCAGCTTGGAGCTACAAGCCTATAACTATGGCTACACCTTC.

V is TRBV5-1 and J is TRBJ2-6, with D unclear. Trimming took off 0 bases at V and 0 bases at J, with 7 bases between the two ends. The CDR3 runs 16 residues. Germline loops: CDR1 SGHRS, CDR2 YFSETQ. The CDR3 is CASSLGVSSGANVLTF. In nucleotides, the CDR3 is TGCGCCAGCAGCTTGGGGGTTTCCTCTGGGGCCAACGTCCTGACTTTC.

The rearrangement links TRBV27 to TRBJ2-1; 8 nucleotides agree with TRBD1. Germline trimming cut 4 bases from V and 5 bases from J; bases unmatched to any gene: 7. The CDR3 contains 15 residues. Germline CDR1 MNHEY, CDR2 SMNVEV (reference sequence). DNA for the CDR3: TGTGCCAGCAGTTCGGGGACAGGATATCACAATGAGCAGTTCTTC. This encodes CASSSGTGYHNEQFF.

This clone is a singleton in its sample. In nucleotides, the CDR3 is TGTGCCAGCAGTTTATTGGGGGCCAACATGAACACTGAAGCTTTCTTT. Its translation: CASSLLGANMNTEAFF. The genes are TRBV28 and TRBJ1-1, with D perhaps matching TRBD1 (6 bases). Germline assignment: CDR1 MDHEN and CDR2 SYDVKM. CDR3 size: 16 residues. V dropped 1 base and J dropped 0 bases, with 12 bases sitting between them. The whole variable domain, filled in from reference TRBV28 and TRBJ1-1, reads DVKVTQSSRYLVKRTGEKVFLECVQDMDHENMFWYRQDPGLGLRLIYFSYDVKMKEKGDIPEGYSVSREKKERFSLILESASTNQTSMYLCASSLLGANMNTEAFFGQGTRLTVV.

The chain couples TRBV6-6 to TRBJ1-2; the D is unclear. This CDR3 comprises 14 residues. Germline CDR1 and CDR2: MNHNY and SVGAGI (reference sequence). The V end was cut by 5 bases, the J end by 8 bases, with 18 bases between. CDR3 residues: CASSQDRSLGGYTF. CDR3 DNA sequence: TGTGCCAGCAGTCAAGACCGCTCCCTCGGCGGCTACACCTTC.

The chain has TRBV7-2 and TRBJ1-1; D gene unclear. V was trimmed by 2 bases and J by 4 bases, leaving 5 bases between them. CDR1 is SGHTA, CDR2 FQGNSA, per germline. The CDR3 extends over 12 amino acids. CDR3 nucleotides: TGTGCCAGCAGCTTAAGTACCACTGAAGCTTTCTTT. Amino acid sequence: CASSLSTTEAFF. Using reference TRBV7-2 and TRBJ1-1 for the parts outside the CDR3, the full variable domain is GAGVSQSPSNKVTEKGKDVELRCDPISGHTALYWYRQSLGQGLEFLIYFQGNSAPDKSGLPSDRFSAERTGGSVSTLTIQRTQQEDSAVYLCASSLSTTEAFFGQGTRLTVV.

J is TRBJ2-7 and V is TRBV14; 8 positions agree with TRBD1. Trimming removed 4 bases from V and 2 bases from J; junction bases left unmatched: 10. This CDR3 has 16 amino acids. From germline, CDR1 is SGHDN and CDR2 FVKESK. CDR3 sequence: CASSPPAQGAAYEQYF. The CDR3 bases are TGTGCCAGCAGCCCGCCCGCTCAGGGGGCGGCCTACGAGCAGTACTTC.

The chain combines TRBV19 with TRBJ1-6; maybe TRBD1 (5 bases). The ends were cut back, 6 bases at V and 9 bases at J, with 12 bases in the middle. CDR1 is LNHDA, CDR2 SQIVND, per germline (reference sequence). The CDR3 is made up of 13 amino acids. The CDR3, as DNA: TGTGCCAGTAGAGATGCAGGGTTTTCACCCCTCCACTTT. Its protein is CASRDAGFSPLHF.